The rows below give T cell receptor beta chains drawn from one sample of a study of cytomegalovirus exposure and HLA in healthy donors. The protocol was immunoSEQ multiplex PCR, while the TCRdb copy is restricted to in-frame clones and leaves out a portion. The sample has roughly 80,000 clones, around 60% seen once. The sequenced sample consisted of PBMCs. The source is a male donor in good health and CMV-seropositive. Each CDR3 is given with its conserved first and last residue. The D gene is left open where the match is weak. The size entry is marked missing in some rows and otherwise reads once, few, many or a size class.

j_call d_call clone_size v_call cdr3_nt cdr3_aa
TRBJ2-7 NA NA TRBV10-3 TGTGCCATCAGTGAGCTTGAGGTGGACGAGCAGTACTTC CAISELEVDEQYF
TRBJ2-7 NA NA TRBV25-1 TGTGCCAGCAGTCTGCAGGGTCCTGGTGGGGCCGGCGAGCAGTACTTC CASSLQGPGGAGEQYF
TRBJ1-2 TRBD1 few TRBV4-2 TGTGCCAGCAGCCAGGTGTTACAGGGGGCCGGCTACACCTTC CASSQVLQGAGYTF
TRBJ2-5 TRBD2 NA TRBV5-1 TGCGCCAGCAGCTCTAGCGGGGGGCTCGGGGAGACCCAGTACTTC CASSSSGGLGETQYF
TRBJ2-1 NA NA TRBV7-7 TGTGCTAGCAGCTTAGAAAAGAGCTCCTACAATGAGCAGTTCTTC CASSLEKSSYNEQFF
TRBJ2-7 NA NA TRBV5-1 TGCGCCAGCAGCTTTCAACAGGGACCCTCAAACGAGCAGTACTTC CASSFQQGPSNEQYF
TRBJ1-2 NA NA TRBV6-5 TGTGCCAGCAGTTACGGGCAGGCTGGCTACACCTTC CASSYGQAGYTF
TRBJ1-5 TRBD1 NA TRBV25-1 TGTGCCAGTCATACAGGGGAAGATCAGCCCCAGCATTTT CASHTGEDQPQHF
TRBJ2-6 NA NA TRBV29-1 TGCAGCGTGACGGCGGCGGGTGGGGCCAACGTCCTGACTTTC CSVTAAGGANVLTF
TRBJ2-5 TRBD2 NA TRBV10-3 TGTGCCATCAGTGAGCCGGGACTAGCGGTCCAAGAGACCCAGTACTTC CAISEPGLAVQETQYF
TRBJ1-5 NA NA TRBV28 TGTGCCAGCAGTTCCTCCGGAGGGGGGGCGCTTAATCAGCCCCAGCATTTT CASSSSGGGALNQPQHF
TRBJ2-3 TRBD2 NA TRBV7-2 TGTGCCAGCACCCTAAGCGGGAGGGTAAACACAGATACGCAGTATTTT CASTLSGRVNTDTQYF
TRBJ2-7 NA NA TRBV6-1 TGTGCCAGCAGTGAAACCGGTAGTGTGTACGAGCAGTACTTC CASSETGSVYEQYF
TRBJ2-3 TRBD1 NA TRBV6-5 TGTGCCAGCAGTTACTCGACAGGGGGGCAGTATTTT CASSYSTGGQYF
TRBJ1-4 NA NA TRBV19 TGTGCCAGCTCCTCATCGGGAGTCCCTAATGAAAAACTGTTTTTT CASSSSGVPNEKLFF
TRBJ1-1 NA NA TRBV30 TGTGCCTGGGCCGGACAGATGAACACTGAAGCTTTCTTT CAWAGQMNTEAFF
TRBJ2-7 NA NA TRBV7-2 TGTGCCAGCAGCTCGTTAGCTAGCCTGGGGTCCTCCGAGCAGTACTTC CASSSLASLGSSEQYF
TRBJ2-1 TRBD2 few TRBV7-3 TGTGCCAGCAGCTTAGTCGGACTAGCGGGGTCTGAGCAGTTCTTC CASSLVGLAGSEQFF
TRBJ1-2 TRBD1 NA TRBV5-6 TGTGCCAGCAGTCCGGACAGGGGATCCTATGGCTACACCTTC CASSPDRGSYGYTF
TRBJ1-4 TRBD1 NA TRBV30 TGTTCCTGGAGTAGCAGGGCCAGCCTCTACACAGGGGTGTTTTTT CSWSSRASLYTGVFF
TRBJ1-2 TRBD1 NA TRBV7-8 TGTGCCAGCAGCTTTCAGGGGGCCTATGGCTACCCCTTC CASSFQGAYGYPF
TRBJ2-6 TRBD1 NA TRBV5-4 TGTGCCAGCAGCATGCCGGGACAGGGTACTGGGGCCAACGTCCTGACTTTC CASSMPGQGTGANVLTF
TRBJ2-1 NA once TRBV28 TGTGCCAGCACCCCCGCAGGGCTCGCCTACAATGAGCAGTTCTTC CASTPAGLAYNEQFF
TRBJ1-4 NA NA TRBV30 TGTGCCTGGGCCTCTACAGGAGTAAATGAAAAACTGTTTTTT CAWASTGVNEKLFF
TRBJ2-1 TRBD2 NA TRBV2 TGTGCCAGCAGTGAACCCCCAGCGGGGGTGTACAATGAGCAGTTCTTC CASSEPPAGVYNEQFF
TRBJ1-5 NA NA TRBV7-2 TGTGCCAGCAGCTTAGTCCCTGATCAGCCCCAGCATTTT CASSLVPDQPQHF
TRBJ2-7 TRBD2 few TRBV6-5 TGTGCCAGCAGTTACTCCCCTAGCGGGCCTTACGAGCAGTACTTC CASSYSPSGPYEQYF
TRBJ2-3 TRBD2 NA TRBV4-3 TGCGCCAGCAGCCTCTGGACTAGCGGGAGTGGAGATACGCAGTATTTT CASSLWTSGSGDTQYF
TRBJ2-5 TRBD1 NA TRBV5-1 TGCGCCAGCAGCTTGAGATGGCCCCGGGACAGGGGGAAGGAGACCCAGTACTTC CASSLRWPRDRGKETQYF
TRBJ1-2 NA NA TRBV30 TGTGCCTGGAGTGCCACAGGGCCCTATGGCTACACCTTC CAWSATGPYGYTF
TRBJ2-7 TRBD1 NA TRBV27 TGTGCCAGCAGTCCGCGGGACAGGGGCTACGAGCAGTACTTC CASSPRDRGYEQYF
TRBJ2-4 NA few TRBV7-8 TGTGCCAGCAGCCCCCCCCGGAGGGAGGGGGGTGCCAAAAACATTCAGTACTTC CASSPPRREGGAKNIQYF
TRBJ2-1 TRBD2 NA TRBV4-1 TGCGCCAGCAGCCAAGGCCCCCCGGGGACTAGCGGGAACGATGAGCAGTTCTTC CASSQGPPGTSGNDEQFF
TRBJ2-2 NA few TRBV4-3 TGCGCCAGCAGCCAAGGGGGCAGGGTCGGGGAGCTGTTTTTT CASSQGGRVGELFF
TRBJ1-4 NA NA TRBV28 TGTGCCAGCGAGGGGTTCCCGGGGACTACAACTAATGAAAAACTGTTTTTT CASEGFPGTTTNEKLFF
TRBJ1-1 NA NA TRBV20-1 TGCAGTGCTAGAGCCGGCACTGAAGCTTTCTTT CSARAGTEAFF
TRBJ1-3 NA NA TRBV15 TGTGCCACCAGCAGAGAGTCAGGGACTAGGCTAGGAAACACCATATATTTT CATSRESGTRLGNTIYF